Presented here are 13 T cell receptor beta chains from one specimen sequenced in a study of pediatric ulcerative colitis. Clones were read by immunoSEQ multiplex PCR, and TCRdb kept only the in-frame ones, dropping some. The sample carries over 45,000 clones, over 70% recorded once. Rectal tissue came from one to two pinch biopsies taken at colonoscopy. What was sequenced was gut tissue. These receptors all come from a girl aged 10-17 years with moderate ulcerative colitis.

The chain links TRBV2 to TRBJ2-5; D is tentatively TRBD1 or TRBD2 (5 bases each). Trimming took off 7 bases at V and 9 bases at J, with 18 bases between the two ends. The CDR3 consists of 13 residues. From germline, CDR1 is SNHLY and CDR2 FYNNEI. CDR3 nucleotide sequence: TGTGCCAGCATGATTGGACTTGGGGCGGCCCAGTACTTC. Its protein product is CASMIGLGAAQYF.

This sequence joins TRBV6-1 and TRBJ2-2, with a possible D match to TRBD2 (7 bases). In germline, CDR1 is MNHNS, CDR2 SASEGT. The CDR3 has 16 amino acids. Trimming left V 0 bases short and J 6 bases short, with 14 bases between. The CDR3 loop is CASSEAAGEGAGELFF. Here the CDR3 DNA reads TGTGCCAGCAGTGAAGCGGCAGGGGAGGGGGCCGGGGAGCTGTTTTTT.

This rearrangement joins TRBV7-2 to TRBJ1-4; D is uncertain. Trimming took off 6 bases at V and 0 bases at J, with 11 bases between the two ends. The germline V gene has CDR1 SGHTA and CDR2 FQGNSA. The CDR3 contains 15 residues. The CDR3 loop is CASSFRGSTNEKLFF. CDR3 in DNA: TGTGCCAGCAGTTTCCGAGGATCAACTAATGAAAAACTGTTTTTT.

The chain couples TRBV28 to TRBJ2-1; 10 nucleotides align to TRBD2. V lost 5 bases to trimming and J lost 9 bases; unmatched junction nucleotides: 13. CDR1 and CDR2 (germline): MDHEN, SYDVKM. CDR3 length: 16 amino acids. The CDR3 DNA follows: TGTGCCAGCAGTCTCGCAACCCTAGCGGGAGAGGTTGAGCAGTTCTTC. This sequence encodes CASSLATLAGEVEQFF.

The V and J genes are TRBV6-6 and TRBJ2-7, with 10 bases that match TRBD1. The J segment lost 4 bases and the V segment lost 0 bases, leaving 6 bases of the junction unmatched. Germline CDR1 and CDR2: MNHNY and SVGAGI (reference sequence). The CDR3 has 16 amino acids. CDR3 DNA: TGTGCCAGCAGTTACTCGAGACAGGGGGCTTCTTACGAGCAGTACTTC. This codes for CASSYSRQGASYEQYF.

The chain couples TRBV19 to TRBJ2-7, with a possible D match to TRBD1 (6 bases). This CDR3 comprises 14 residues. Trimming took off 6 bases at V and 0 bases at J, with 12 bases between the two ends. CDR1 and CDR2 (germline): LNHDA, SQIVND (reference sequence). The CDR3 DNA reads TGTGCCAGTAGACAGGGAATAAGCTCCTACGAGCAGTACTTC. This encodes CASRQGISSYEQYF.

This rearrangement joins TRBV2 to TRBJ2-7; either TRBD1 or TRBD2 may supply D (7 bases each). Trimming took off 6 bases at V and 2 bases at J, with 17 bases between the two ends. From germline, CDR1 is SNHLY and CDR2 FYNNEI. The length of the CDR3 is 15 residues. CDR3 bases: TGTGCCAGCAGAGACGAGACAGGGAGGGCCTACGAGCAGTACTTC. Translating it yields CASRDETGRAYEQYF.

The chain couples TRBV18 to TRBJ2-3, with D possibly called TRBD1 or TRBD2 (6 bases each). CDR1 and CDR2 (germline): KGHSH, LQKENI. The V end was cut by 4 bases, the J end by 4 bases, with 18 bases between. The CDR3 loop spans 16 amino acids. As DNA, the CDR3 is TGTGCCAGCTCACTAGCGATGGGGGGCGCGGCAGATACGCAGTATTTT. It yields the protein CASSLAMGGAADTQYF.

The chain joins TRBV2 to TRBJ1-3, with D unresolved. V lost 4 bases, J lost 3 bases, and 7 bases lay in between. The germline V gene has CDR1 SNHLY and CDR2 FYNNEI. There are 13 residues in the CDR3. CDR3 loop: CASSVPVGNTIYF. CDR3 sequence (DNA): TGTGCCAGCAGTGTTCCGGTTGGAAACACCATATATTTT.

The chain is built from TRBV5-6 and TRBJ1-3, with D unclear. Germline lookup yields CDR1 SGHDT and CDR2 YYEEEE. Trimming shortened V by 1 base and J by 3 bases, and 11 bases separated the two germline ends. The CDR3 has 15 amino acids. CDR3 protein: CASSLLGYDGNTIYF. CDR3 coding DNA: TGTGCCAGCAGCTTGCTTGGTTATGATGGAAACACCATATATTTT.

This clone was found once. The rearrangement links TRBV11-2 to TRBJ2-1, with D tentatively TRBD1 or TRBD2 (5 bases each). The V end lost 5 bases, the J end lost 6 bases, and 14 bases lay between the germline ends. The germline CDR1 and CDR2 sequences are SGHAT and FQNNGV. This CDR3 contains 14 residues. The CDR3 region has the DNA TGTGCCAGCAGCACCCAAAAGGGGACCAATGAGCAGTTCTTC. It yields the protein CASSTQKGTNEQFF.

The genes are TRBV4-1 and TRBJ1-2; 7 bases align to TRBD1. The V and J ends lost 0 bases and 7 bases, in that order; junction bases with no gene match: 2. Germline V gene lookup returns CDR1 MGHRA and CDR2 YSYEKL. There are 13 residues in the CDR3. The CDR3 region is CASSQDGTVGYTF. DNA for the CDR3: TGCGCCAGCAGCCAAGATGGGACAGTTGGCTACACCTTC.

This chain joins TRBV6-5 and TRBJ2-7; 7 bases agree with TRBD1. The CDR3 has 14 amino acids. V gave up 2 bases and J gave up 2 bases; unmatched junction bases: 3. Germline V gene sequence: CDR1 MNHEY, CDR2 SVGAGI. The CDR3 spells CASSYGTATYEQYF. In DNA form, the CDR3 reads TGTGCCAGCAGTTACGGGACAGCCACCTACGAGCAGTACTTC.